The clone carrying this T cell receptor beta chain appeared once. The data were taken from a study of blood T cell repertoires in COVID-19. Study-wide context: There were acute and convalescent COVID-19 samples, and they came from the United States, Italy and Spain. Nucleic acid was either cDNA or gDNA, and it came from T cells, B-cell-depleted T cells, or PBMCs.

In the authors' methods: How many nucleated cells were present was estimated from reference gene primer amplification. Produced via immunoSEQ multiplex PCR; TCRdb's table is partial and in-frame only. The V and J calls and clone size were taken over from that table, and D and trimming were inferred from the DNA. The sample carries tens of thousands of clones, roughly nine tenths recorded once. Germline V CDR1 and CDR2: LGHNA, YNFKEQ. Losses at the gene ends were 2 bases for V and 3 bases for J; bases not matched to a gene: 6. The CDR3 spans 16 residues. The clonotype was recovered from an elderly man in a cohort sampled during active COVID-19. Material: peripheral blood. The V gene is TRBV4-2, the J gene TRBJ2-1, with 8 positions matching TRBD1. DNA for the CDR3: TGTGCCAGCAGCCAAATCGCGACAGGGGTCTACAATGAGCAGTTCTTC. Translated: CASSQIATGVYNEQFF.